This T cell receptor (beta chain) stems from a study of identical twins. The CDR3 spans 15 residues. Germline CDR1 SGHRS, CDR2 YFSETQ. V was trimmed by 5 bases and J by 1 base, leaving 14 bases between them. Study conclusions and caveats: Out-of-frame alpha sequences shared by twins were enriched for low generation probability.

MiXCR, applied by TCRdb to the 5' RACE reads, yields one record per CDR3 protein. This table holds just under 550,000 distinct CDR3 sequences, roughly 15% found once. Comment on this clonotype: Its antigen is currently unknown.

The sample was also reused in another study, on yellow fever vaccine responses in identical twins.

Specimen: CD4+ T cells sorted from blood. The clonotype comes from a woman between 18 and 29 years old in good health. The V call is TRBV5-1, the J call TRBJ2-3; maybe TRBD2 (6 bases). CDR3 nucleotides: TGCGCCAGCAGTAATCTGGGACTCCGCACAGATACGCAGTATTTT. Encoded protein: CASSNLGLRTDTQYF. Drawing the rest from reference TRBV5-1 and TRBJ2-3, the complete variable domain is KAGVTQTPRYLIKTRGQQVTLSCSPISGHRSVSWYQQTPGQGLQFLFEYFSETQRNKGNFPGRFSGRQFSNSRSEMNVSTLELGDSALYLCASSNLGLRTDTQYFGPGTRLTVL.